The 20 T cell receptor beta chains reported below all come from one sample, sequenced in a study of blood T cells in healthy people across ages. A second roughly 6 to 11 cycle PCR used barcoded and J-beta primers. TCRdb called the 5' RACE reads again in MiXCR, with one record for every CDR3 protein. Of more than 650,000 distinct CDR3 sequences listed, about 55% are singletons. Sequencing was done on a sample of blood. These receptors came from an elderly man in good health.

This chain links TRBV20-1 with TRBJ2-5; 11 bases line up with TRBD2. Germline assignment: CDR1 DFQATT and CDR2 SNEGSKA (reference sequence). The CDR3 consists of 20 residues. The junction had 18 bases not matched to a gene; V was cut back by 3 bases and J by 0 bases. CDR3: CSASPPGTGTSGLYQETQYF. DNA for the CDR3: TGCAGTGCTAGCCCGCCCGGTACTGGGACTAGCGGCTTGTACCAAGAGACCCAGTACTTC.

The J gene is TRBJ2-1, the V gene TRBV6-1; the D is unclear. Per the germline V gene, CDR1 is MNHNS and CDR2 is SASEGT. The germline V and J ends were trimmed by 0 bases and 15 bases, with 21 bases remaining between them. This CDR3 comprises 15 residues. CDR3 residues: CASSEAALHGLNRFF. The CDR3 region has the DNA TGTGCCAGCAGTGAAGCTGCTCTACACGGGCTAAATCGGTTCTTC.

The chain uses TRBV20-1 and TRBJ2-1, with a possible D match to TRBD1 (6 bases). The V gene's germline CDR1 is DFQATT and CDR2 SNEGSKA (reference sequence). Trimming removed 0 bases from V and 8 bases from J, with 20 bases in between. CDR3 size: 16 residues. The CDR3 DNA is TGCAGTGCTAGAGACGCTTCCCAGGGGTTTTCGGATGAGCAGTTCTTC. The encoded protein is CSARDASQGFSDEQFF.

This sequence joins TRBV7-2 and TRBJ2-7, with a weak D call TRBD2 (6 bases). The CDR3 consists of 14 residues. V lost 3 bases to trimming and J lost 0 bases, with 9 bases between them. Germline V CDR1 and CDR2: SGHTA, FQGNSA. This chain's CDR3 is CASSFARGSYEQYF. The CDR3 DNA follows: TGTGCCAGCAGCTTCGCGCGGGGCTCCTACGAGCAGTACTTC.

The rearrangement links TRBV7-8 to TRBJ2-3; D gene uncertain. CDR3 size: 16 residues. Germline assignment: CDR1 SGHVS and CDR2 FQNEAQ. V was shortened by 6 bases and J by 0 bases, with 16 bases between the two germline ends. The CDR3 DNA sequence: TGTGCCAGCAGGCTGCTGAGGCTGGGGAGCACAGATACGCAGTATTTT. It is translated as CASRLLRLGSTDTQYF.

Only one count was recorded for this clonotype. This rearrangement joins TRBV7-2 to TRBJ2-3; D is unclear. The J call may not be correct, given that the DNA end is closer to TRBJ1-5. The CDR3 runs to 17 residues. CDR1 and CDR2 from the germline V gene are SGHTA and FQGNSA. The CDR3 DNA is TGTACCAGCAGTTCCGGACTAGCGGGAGGGCCAGGAGATACGCAGCATTTT. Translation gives CTSSSGLAGGPGDTQHF.

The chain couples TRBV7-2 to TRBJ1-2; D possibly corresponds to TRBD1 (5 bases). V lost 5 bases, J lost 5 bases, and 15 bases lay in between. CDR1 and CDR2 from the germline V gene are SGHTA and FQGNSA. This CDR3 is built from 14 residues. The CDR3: CASSPGTGGYGYTF. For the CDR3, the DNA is TGTGCCAGCAGCCCCGGTACCGGGGGTTATGGCTACACCTTC.

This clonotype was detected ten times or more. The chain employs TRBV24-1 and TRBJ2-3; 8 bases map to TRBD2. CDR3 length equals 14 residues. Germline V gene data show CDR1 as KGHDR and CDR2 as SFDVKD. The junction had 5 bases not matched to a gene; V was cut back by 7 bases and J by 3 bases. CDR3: CATRRQRGTDTQYF. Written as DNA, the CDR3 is TGTGCCACCAGAAGACAGCGGGGGACAGATACGCAGTATTTT.

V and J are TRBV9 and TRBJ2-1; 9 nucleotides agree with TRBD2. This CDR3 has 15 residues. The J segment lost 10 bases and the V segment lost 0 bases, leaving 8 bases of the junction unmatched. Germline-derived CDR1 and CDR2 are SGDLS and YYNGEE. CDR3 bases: TGTGCCAGCAGCGTAGTAGGCGGGAGGGCCGTGGAGCAGTTCTTC. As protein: CASSVVGGRAVEQFF.

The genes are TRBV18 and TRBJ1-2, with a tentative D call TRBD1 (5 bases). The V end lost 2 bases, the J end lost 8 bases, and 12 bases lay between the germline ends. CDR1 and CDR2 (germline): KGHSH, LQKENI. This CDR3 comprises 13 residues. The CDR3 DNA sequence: TGTGCCAGCTCACCATTAGGGGCGGACGGCTACACCTTC. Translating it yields CASSPLGADGYTF.

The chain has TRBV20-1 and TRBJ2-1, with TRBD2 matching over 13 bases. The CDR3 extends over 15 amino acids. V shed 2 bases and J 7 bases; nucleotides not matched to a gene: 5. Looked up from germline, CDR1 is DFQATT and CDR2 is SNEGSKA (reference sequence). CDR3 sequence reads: CSARRGLAGANEQFF. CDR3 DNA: TGCAGTGCTAGACGAGGACTAGCGGGAGCTAATGAGCAGTTCTTC.

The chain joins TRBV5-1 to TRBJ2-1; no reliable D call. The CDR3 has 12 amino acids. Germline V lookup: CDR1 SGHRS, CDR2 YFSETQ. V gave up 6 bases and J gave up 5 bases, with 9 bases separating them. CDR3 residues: CASKVSDNEQFF. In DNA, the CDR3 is TGCGCCAGCAAGGTGTCGGACAATGAGCAGTTCTTC.

For the CDR3, the DNA is TGTGCCAGCAGCCCCGGGACTAGCGGGGACAGTTACGCGTATTTT. It encodes CASSPGTSGDSYAYF. The V gene is TRBV3-1, the J gene TRBJ2-3; TRBD2 agrees at 13 bases. Trimming cost V 4 bases and J 14 bases; bases outside gene matches: 12. The CDR3 length is 15 residues. CDR1 is LGHDT, CDR2 YNNKEL, per germline (reference sequence).

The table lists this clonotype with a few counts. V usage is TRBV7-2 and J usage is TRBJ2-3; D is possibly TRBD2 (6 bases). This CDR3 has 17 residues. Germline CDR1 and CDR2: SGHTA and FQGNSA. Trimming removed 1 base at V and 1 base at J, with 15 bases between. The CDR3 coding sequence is TGTGCCAGCAGCTTAGTGGGGTCGGGGGATCGCACAGATACGCAGTATTTT. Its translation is CASSLVGSGDRTDTQYF. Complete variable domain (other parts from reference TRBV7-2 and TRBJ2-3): GAGVSQSPSNKVTEKGKDVELRCDPISGHTALYWYRQSLGQGLEFLIYFQGNSAPDKSGLPSDRFSAERTGGSVSTLTIQRTQQEDSAVYLCASSLVGSGDRTDTQYFGPGTRLTVL.

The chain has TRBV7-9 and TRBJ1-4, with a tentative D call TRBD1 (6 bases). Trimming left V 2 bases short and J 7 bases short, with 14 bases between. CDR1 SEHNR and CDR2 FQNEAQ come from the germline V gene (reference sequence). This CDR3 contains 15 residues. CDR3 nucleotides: TGTGCCAGCAGCTTACGGGGGGCTGCGGTTGAAAAACTGTTTTTT. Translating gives CASSLRGAAVEKLFF.

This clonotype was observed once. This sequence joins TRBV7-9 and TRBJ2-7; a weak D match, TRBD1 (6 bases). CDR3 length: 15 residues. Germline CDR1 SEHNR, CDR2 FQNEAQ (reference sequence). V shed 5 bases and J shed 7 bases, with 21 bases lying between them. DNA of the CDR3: TGTGCCAGCAGCCCCGAGGGTAGGGGGAACAATGAGCAGTACTTC. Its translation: CASSPEGRGNNEQYF. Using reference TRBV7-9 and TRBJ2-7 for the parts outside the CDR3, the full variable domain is DTGVSQNPRHKITKRGQNVTFRCDPISEHNRLYWYRQTLGQGPEFLTYFQNEAQLEKSRLLSDRFSAERPKGSFSTLEIQRTEQGDSAMYLCASSPEGRGNNEQYFGPGTRLTVT.

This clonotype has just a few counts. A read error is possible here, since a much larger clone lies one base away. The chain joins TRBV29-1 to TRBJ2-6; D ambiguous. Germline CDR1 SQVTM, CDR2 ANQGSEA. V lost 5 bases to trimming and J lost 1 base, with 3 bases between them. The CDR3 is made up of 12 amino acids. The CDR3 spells CSVQSGANVLTF. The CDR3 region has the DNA TGCAGCGTTCAATCTGGGGCCAACGTCCTGACTTTC.

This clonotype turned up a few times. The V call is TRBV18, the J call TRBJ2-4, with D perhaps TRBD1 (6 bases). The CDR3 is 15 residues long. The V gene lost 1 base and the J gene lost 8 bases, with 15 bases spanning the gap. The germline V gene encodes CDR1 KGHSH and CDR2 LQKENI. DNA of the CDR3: TGTGCCAGCTCACCACAGACAGGTACAATGGACATTCAGTACTTC. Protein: CASSPQTGTMDIQYF.

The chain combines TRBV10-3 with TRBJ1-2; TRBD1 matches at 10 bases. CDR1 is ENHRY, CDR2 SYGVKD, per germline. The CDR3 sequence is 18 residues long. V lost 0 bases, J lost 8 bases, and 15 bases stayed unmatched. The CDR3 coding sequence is TGTGCCATCAGTGAGTCGACAGGAGGAACGGGACAGGGGAACGGCTACACCTTC. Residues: CAISESTGGTGQGNGYTF.

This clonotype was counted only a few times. The CDR3 DNA is TGTGCCAGCAGTTACTCAGACAGTAGCAATCAGCCCCAGCATTTT. This gives the protein CASSYSDSSNQPQHF. The chain joins TRBV6-6 to TRBJ1-5, with D perhaps TRBD1 (5 bases). Germline V gene lookup returns CDR1 MNHNY and CDR2 SVGAGI (reference sequence). The CDR3 is 15 residues long. The germline V and J ends were trimmed by 0 bases and 0 bases, with 6 bases remaining between them.